This T cell receptor (beta chain) was captured in a study of vaccination and CD4 T cells after COVID-19. About the research overall: Eight to ten convalescent patients had mild and one had severe PCR-confirmed SARS-CoV-2 disease. Participants were administered two doses of either the BNT162b2 or the mRNA-1273 vaccine. The study's findings and limits: Reactive clonotype counts went from median approximately 20 after infection to a few dozen after vaccination, nonsignificantly. Vaccine-specific clones in convalescent patients were spike mono-reactive in 304 of 307 cases.

As concerns this clonotype: Its cognate antigen is unknown.

TCRdb itself ran the PCR reads through MiXCR, one entry per CDR3 protein. The sample has 15,000 to 25,000 distinct CDR3 sequences, 60% seen once. The material sequenced was CD4+ T cells from blood, taken after SARS-CoV-2 vaccination. This clonotype was sampled from a human donor who had recovered from COVID-19.

The CDR3 loop is CAISESFGGDYGYTF. DNA for the CDR3: TGTGCCATCAGTGAGTCGTTCGGGGGCGACTATGGCTACACCTTC. The chain carries TRBV10-3 and TRBJ1-2, with D possibly TRBD1 on 6 matching bases. Germline V gives CDR1 ENHRY, CDR2 SYGVKD. Trimming pared 0 bases from V and 3 bases from J, leaving 11 bases between. The CDR3 loop spans 15 amino acids.